This paragraph covers one T cell receptor beta chain sequence. Trimming left V 3 bases short and J 4 bases short, with 16 bases between. The CDR3 has 17 amino acids. The germline V gene has CDR1 SGHTA and CDR2 FQGNSA. The data were taken from a study of blood T cell repertoires in COVID-19. In the study overall: Acute and convalescent COVID-19 specimens originated in the United States, Italy and Spain. T cells, B-cell-depleted T cells, or PBMCs supplied cDNA or gDNA.

Sequencing was performed with immunoSEQ multiplex PCR; in TCRdb, only in-frame clones are kept and a portion is missing. The sample has a few hundred thousand clones, roughly nine tenths seen once; the top ten hold roughly 2%. This chain joins TRBV7-2 and TRBJ1-6; D gene unclear. The TCR originated in a woman in her forties or fifties with acute or convalescent COVID-19. The sequenced material came from peripheral blood. The CDR3 nucleotides are TGTGCCAGCAGCTTTAATCCCGTCACCGGGTATAATTCACCCCTCCACTTT. This sequence encodes CASSFNPVTGYNSPLHF.